This T cell receptor beta chain stems from a study of Graves' ophthalmopathy and Graves' hyperthyroidism. Trimming stripped 0 bases from V and 0 bases from J, with 9 bases between. This CDR3 contains 15 residues. The germline gives CDR1 SGDLS, CDR2 YYNGEE. This clonotype was seen many times. PBMCs had their origin in fresh peripheral blood (roughly 9.3 ml). Amplifying from RNA transcripts, the study obtained TCR beta CDR3 regions. First-round RT-PCR with HTBI primers preceded a second-round multiplex PCR. TCRdb reprocessed the multiplex PCR reads with MiXCR, giving one entry per CDR3 protein. Among 200,000 to 300,000 distinct CDR3 sequences listed, about 47% were seen once.

This TCR derives from an adult man with Graves' ophthalmopathy. The source material was peripheral blood. The chain uses TRBV9 and TRBJ1-2; no reliable D call. The DNA for the CDR3 is TGTGCCAGCAGCGTAGAGCCAACGCCTAACTATGGCTACACCTTC. Translating gives CASSVEPTPNYGYTF.